In this sample, the clone carrying this T cell receptor (beta chain) turned up a few times. What it recognizes is unknown. The data belong to a study of blood T cells in healthy people across ages. The study, taken as a whole, reports: Naive T cell percentage strongly correlated with TCR beta diversity. Older age coincided with a roughly linear decline in TCR beta diversity per million T cells.

Every donor provided 9.5 to 10 milliliters of peripheral blood. Isolated per sample were at least 7 million PBMCs. V lost 3 bases and J 1 base, leaving 8 bases between the germline ends. Germline V CDR1 and CDR2: MGHDK, SYGVNS. The CDR3 consists of 14 residues. A second PCR, run for roughly 6 to 11 cycles, used a sample-barcoded 5' primer plus a J-beta primer mix. TCRdb reprocessed the 5' RACE reads via MiXCR and lists one record per CDR3 protein. The table lists roughly 680,000 distinct CDR3 sequences, around 49% of them singletons. The V and J genes are TRBV25-1 and TRBJ2-3; possibly TRBD1 for D (6 bases). The clonotype originates from a woman in her fifties or sixties in good health. Sequenced sample: blood. The CDR3 here is CASSDQGRTDTQYF. In DNA, the CDR3 is TGTGCCAGCAGTGATCAGGGGCGCACAGATACGCAGTATTTT.